Listed here is a single T cell receptor beta chain. Here immunoSEQ multiplex PCR was the method, and the copy in TCRdb shows in-frame clones only, minus some. Here the sample spans 140,000 to 150,000 clones, 80% to 90% being singletons. The record originates from a study of T cell responses to AZD1222 COVID-19 vaccine. CDR1 SGHDN and CDR2 FVKESK come from the germline V gene. The CDR3 has 18 residues. Trimming pared 4 bases from V and 0 bases from J, leaving 18 bases between. This sequence joins TRBV14 and TRBJ2-2; tentatively, D is TRBD1 (6 bases). This specimen was peripheral blood, taken on day 0 of AZD1222 vaccination. This clonotype was obtained from an adult in good health. In DNA, the CDR3 is TGTGCCAGCAGCCGACTGGGAACGACAGGCGCGAACACCGGGGAGCTGTTTTTT. Translated: CASSRLGTTGANTGELFF. Drawing the rest from reference TRBV14 and TRBJ2-2, the complete variable domain is EAGVTQFPSHSVIEKGQTVTLRCDPISGHDNLYWYRRVMGKEIKFLLHFVKESKQDESGMPNNRFLAERTGGTYSTLKVQPAELEDSGVYFCASSRLGTTGANTGELFFGEGSRLTVL.